The sequence of this T cell receptor beta chain was determined in a study of blood T cells in healthy people across ages. It was with a sample-barcoded 5' primer and a J-beta primer mix that a second PCR of roughly 7 to 12 cycles was run. One entry per CDR3 protein, called by TCRdb with MiXCR from the 5' RACE reads. The profile shows hundreds of thousands of distinct CDR3 sequences, roughly 50% of them singletons. Germline V CDR1 and CDR2: SGHRS, YFSETQ. V was pared by 6 bases and J by 9 bases, with 12 bases of the junction left unmatched. This CDR3 comprises 14 residues. The sequenced sample consisted of blood. The receptor's source is a woman aged 60-70 years in good health. This chain joins TRBV5-1 and TRBJ2-1, with 7 bases identical to TRBD2. CDR3 region: CASTRGEAGVEQFF. CDR3 DNA sequence: TGCGCCAGCACACGAGGGGAGGCGGGGGTTGAGCAGTTCTTC.